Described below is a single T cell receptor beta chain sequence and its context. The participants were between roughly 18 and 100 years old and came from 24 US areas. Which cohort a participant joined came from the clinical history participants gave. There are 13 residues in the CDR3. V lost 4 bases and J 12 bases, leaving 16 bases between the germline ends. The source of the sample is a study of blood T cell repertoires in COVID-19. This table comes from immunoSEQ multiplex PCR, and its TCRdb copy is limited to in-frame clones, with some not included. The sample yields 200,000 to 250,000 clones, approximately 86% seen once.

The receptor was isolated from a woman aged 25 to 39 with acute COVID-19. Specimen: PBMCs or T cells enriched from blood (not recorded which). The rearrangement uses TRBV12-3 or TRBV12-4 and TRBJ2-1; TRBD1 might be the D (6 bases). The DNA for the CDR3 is TGTGCCAGCAGTTCAAAGGGGGTTGATGGGCAGTTCTTC. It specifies CASSSKGVDGQFF.